A single sample gave rise to the 5 T cell receptor beta chains below, sequenced in a study of T cells in Graves' hyperthyroidism and ophthalmopathy. Amplified TCR beta CDR3 regions derived from RNA transcripts. HTBI primers were the set used in a first-round RT-PCR of the TCR CDR3. A single record per CDR3 protein comes from TCRdb applying MiXCR to the multiplex PCR reads. The table shows some 490,000 distinct CDR3 sequences, with around a fifth occurring only once. Sequences were obtained from blood. These receptors all stem from a woman in her 70s with Graves' ophthalmopathy.

J is TRBJ2-6 and V is TRBV28; TRBD1 is a possible D gene (6 bases). Trimming removed 6 bases from V and 3 bases from J, with 15 bases in between. Germline CDR1 is MDHEN and CDR2 is SYDVKM. This CDR3 is built from 16 residues. CDR3 protein: CASSSYRDSGANVLTF. DNA of the CDR3: TGTGCCAGCAGCTCCTACAGGGATAGTGGGGCCAACGTCCTGACTTTC.

The rearrangement joins TRBV3-1 to TRBJ2-2; TRBD2 matches 8 bases. This CDR3 region has 17 residues. Trimming removed 3 bases from V and 7 bases from J; junction bases left unmatched: 13. Germline CDR1 LGHDT, CDR2 YNNKEL (reference sequence). In DNA form, the CDR3 reads TGTGCCAGCAGCCATCGTAAACCGGGACTAGTCGTCGGGGAGCTGTTTTTT. Translated, it gives CASSHRKPGLVVGELFF.

The V and J genes are TRBV27 and TRBJ2-7; the D gene is possibly TRBD1 (6 bases). Germline assignment: CDR1 MNHEY and CDR2 SMNVEV (reference sequence). Trimming took off 2 bases at V and 8 bases at J, with 10 bases between the two ends. The CDR3 covers 12 residues. DNA of the CDR3: TGTGCCAGCAGTTTAACCAGGGGAAAGCAGTACTTC. Protein: CASSLTRGKQYF.

The chain couples TRBV7-9 to TRBJ2-3; 7 bases fit TRBD2. The CDR3 sequence is 15 residues long. Unmatched junction bases numbered 6, after V lost 4 bases and J lost 2 bases. CDR1 is SEHNR, CDR2 FQNEAQ, per germline (reference sequence). The CDR3 DNA follows: TGTGCCAGCAGCTGGGACTACGGTCTCACAGATACGCAGTATTTT. Encoded protein: CASSWDYGLTDTQYF.

This clonotype has only a few counts. The chain couples TRBV20-1 to TRBJ2-7; 9 positions agree with TRBD1. Germline V gene sequence: CDR1 DFQATT, CDR2 SNEGSKA (reference sequence). V dropped 7 bases and J dropped 7; count of bases not matched to a gene: 11. The CDR3 runs 13 residues. The CDR3 sequence: CSVSKQGAREQYF. The CDR3 nucleotides are TGCAGTGTTAGCAAACAGGGGGCGCGAGAGCAGTACTTC.